This T cell receptor (beta chain) was found in a study of CD8 T cells in Susac syndrome (dated by TCRdb to about 2019). As for the study more broadly: The study used repertoire sequencing to test whether antigen drove CD8+ T cell activation and differentiation in Susac syndrome. The investigation overall reported the following: The number of individuals in the TCR sequencing and HLA analysis was recognized as being relatively small.

High-throughput TCR beta sequencing profiled peripheral blood CD8+ and CD4+ T cells from healthy donors, Susac syndrome patients and multiple sclerosis patients. Multiple sclerosis controls were treatment-naive patients with stable or active relapsing-remitting disease fulfilling revised McDonald criteria. CD8+ TEMRA cells were enriched by FACS, while bulk CD8+ and CD4+ T cells were purified by magnetic negative isolation. Blood was drawn into EDTA tubes, processed within 24 hours, and PBMCs were isolated by density gradient centrifugation. PBMCs destined for TCR sequencing were cryopreserved in liquid nitrogen and later thawed in a 37 °C water bath. The sorted or isolated CD4+, CD8+ and CD8+ TEMRA cells had a purity of 90% or higher. Points on this clonotype: This clone's antigen is unknown. The sample holds no much larger clone one base away, and base qualities are not on file.

CDR1 and CDR2, looked up from the germline V gene (reference sequence), are LNHDA and SQIVND. Deletion took 5 bases off V and 5 bases off J, with a span of 16 bases between the germline ends. The CDR3 numbers 14 residues from cysteine through phenylalanine. Left in the record is the CDR3 DNA by itself, 42 bases read in frame from the first base. RNA was extracted with the RNeasy kit and 0.5 to 1 ug was reverse transcribed using random hexamers. The immunoSEQ multiplex PCR assay, covering 54 Vbeta and 13 Jbeta segments, was used to amplify TCR beta CDR3 regions. Bias from PCR amplification was corrected by using a synthetic template baseline for primer optimization and for computational correction. For the original study's pipeline: Only productive sequences were kept, with reads annotated to V, D and J genes according to IMGT and analyzed in immunoSEQ Analyzer. To calculate clonality, Shannon entropy was normalized by log2 of the number of productive unique sequences and then subtracted from one. For each patient and control, public and private clones were evaluated among the 100 most prevalent clones. Clones were defined as Susac-specific when absent from the healthy and MS cohorts, from fewer than 1,300 published viral clones and from other ImmuneACCESS disease sequences. The public sequencing data were trimmed at Q25 with fastp and processed into clonotypes with MiXCR by TCRdb, which kept only in-frame beta chains. Each CDR3 protein gets just one entry, which takes the most common genes and DNA from the rows behind it. These V and J calls are TCRdb output, not the study's own analysis. The sample table records about 170,000 distinct CDR3 sequences; approximately 93% of these occur just once. In total, the top ten clones hold around 0.1% of the sample.

The specimen sequenced was CD4+ T cells from PBMCs. The V gene is TRBV19 and the J gene is TRBJ2-7; the D gene cannot be named for sure. The TCR comes from a human donor with multiple sclerosis. The nucleotide sequence is given as TGTGCCAGTAGTGCGCCCGGATCAAGCGACGAGCAGTACTTC. It specifies CASSAPGSSDEQYF.